The T cell receptor (beta chain) described here comes from a study of identical twins. Study-wide points: For zero-insertion analyses, partial confounding could come from invariant MAIT and iNKT cells. Abundant beta clonotypes from cord blood had fewer insertions, unlike memory repertoires, which showed none.

MiXCR was run by TCRdb on the 5' RACE reads, yielding one entry per CDR3 protein. Of approximately 670,000 distinct CDR3 sequences listed, 6.1% were seen once; the top ten hold around 2%. As to this clonotype: Its specificity is unknown.

V gave up 2 bases and J gave up 6 bases; unmatched junction bases: 7. Germline CDR1 reads MNHEY; CDR2 reads SVGAGI. The CDR3 runs 15 residues. The chain carries TRBV6-5 and TRBJ2-3; 8 positions match TRBD2. The origin of this receptor is a man between 18 and 29 years old in good health. The specimen was naive T cells sorted from blood. The CDR3 DNA reads TGTGCCAGCAGTTACCCATCGACGGGGGGGGATACGCAGTATTTT. It is translated as CASSYPSTGGDTQYF.